This is a list of T cell receptor beta chains from one sample in a study of T cells in Graves' hyperthyroidism and ophthalmopathy. TCRdb re-called the multiplex PCR reads through MiXCR, storing one row per CDR3 protein. Here the sample spans about 420,000 distinct CDR3 sequences, 15% to 19% being singletons. The sequenced sample consisted of blood. The source of these receptors is a woman between 18 and 30 years old with Graves' hyperthyroidism. The CDR3 runs from the conserved cysteine through the conserved F or W.

>TRBV12-3/TRBV12-4|TRBJ1-1
CASSMGQAAAEAFF
>TRBV7-3|TRBJ2-1
CASSLARTSYNEQFF
>TRBV6-2/TRBV6-3|TRBJ2-5
CASSDGAQETQYF
>TRBV27|TRBJ2-3
CASGLRIAEASTDTQYF
>TRBV15|TRBJ2-7
CATSRDLRDPAYEQYF
>TRBV10-3|TRBJ2-7
CAISANRDTSYEQYF
>TRBV19|TRBJ1-5
CASSYRVYQPQHF
>TRBV6-1|TRBJ2-2
CASRRGGNGELFF
>TRBV5-1|TRBJ2-1
CASSLGQRADRDEQFF
>TRBV5-1|TRBJ2-7
CASSLGSAGYEQYF
>TRBV5-1|TRBJ1-5
CASSLEGFQPQHF
>TRBV7-3|TRBJ1-1
CASSLGHPSPTEAFF
>TRBV28|TRBJ2-5
CASSRLDQEIQYF
>TRBV30|TRBJ2-3
CAWDRGGADTQYF
>TRBV11-3|TRBJ2-7
CASSGGTGVYEQYF
>TRBV28|TRBJ2-3
CASRGGGWNTDTQYF
>TRBV20-1|TRBJ2-7
CSGLTELYEQYF
>TRBV9|TRBJ2-5
CASSPYLAGGSETQYF
>TRBV11-2|TRBJ1-5
CASSLGDSNQPQHF
>TRBV6-1|TRBJ1-2
CASRTRSGSWVNYGYTF
>TRBV19|TRBJ1-6
CASSRTGSYNSPLHF
>TRBV30|TRBJ2-7
CAWKKSYEQYF
>TRBV14|TRBJ2-7
CASSQGGLANHEQYF
>TRBV11-3|TRBJ2-7
CASSRGWEEQYF
>TRBV12-3/TRBV12-4|TRBJ2-5
CASSFLSQGEAQYF
>TRBV11-3|TRBJ2-1
CASSLTGGVGDEQFF
>TRBV20-1|TRBJ1-4
CSAWWATNEKLFF
>TRBV27|TRBJ1-5
CASSPGGYYSNQPQHF
>TRBV7-2|TRBJ2-3
CASSIGGWGGQDTQYF
>TRBV5-1|TRBJ1-2
CASSLEQGAYGYTF
>TRBV15|TRBJ1-4
CATSRDGKGSEKLFF
>TRBV4-1|TRBJ1-6
CASSYENSPLHF